The 9 T cell receptor beta chains below were found in one sample sequenced in a study of blood T cell repertoires in COVID-19 (dated by TCRdb to between 2020 and 2021). Libraries were prepared through the immunoSEQ multiplex PCR assay. This immuneACCESS table, as held by TCRdb, lists in-frame sequences with V and J called but not all clones. Of the missing ones, under half trace to an unresolved V gene in checked studies; the others have no known cause. The sample table contains approximately 140,000 clones; only one count was recorded for more than 75% of them. The biggest ten clones account for about 12% of the sample. The material sequenced was peripheral blood. All receptors come from a man of 80 years or more with acute or convalescent COVID-19.

The V call is TRBV4-1, the J call TRBJ2-6, with 8 positions matching TRBD2. Losses at the gene ends were 4 bases for V and 2 bases for J; bases not matched to a gene: 4. CDR3 length equals 16 residues. Germline lookup yields CDR1 MGHRA and CDR2 YSYEKL. The CDR3 protein is CASSRLAGPGANVLTF. For the CDR3, the DNA is TGCGCCAGCAGCCGCCTAGCGGGCCCTGGGGCCAACGTCCTGACTTTC.

The chain has TRBV30 and TRBJ2-7; TRBD1 might be the D (6 bases). V was cut by 0 bases and J by 8 bases, with 23 bases left in between. The CDR3 covers 16 residues. Germline assignment: CDR1 GTSNPN and CDR2 SVGIG (reference sequence). This chain's CDR3 is CAWSVRTVKAESKQYF. The CDR3 DNA is TGTGCCTGGAGTGTACGGACAGTCAAAGCTGAGTCAAAGCAGTACTTC.

The chain couples TRBV10-3 to TRBJ2-3, with D possibly matching TRBD2 (7 bases). The CDR3 consists of 17 residues. Germline V CDR1 and CDR2: ENHRY, SYGVKD. The V and J ends lost 5 bases and 1 base respectively, with 19 bases between them. CDR3 region: CAISPAGATTGTDTQYF. Written as DNA, the CDR3 is TGTGCCATCAGTCCTGCGGGGGCTACAACAGGCACAGATACGCAGTATTTT.

J is TRBJ2-7 and V is TRBV7-8, with a weak D call TRBD2 (6 bases). Germline V gene sequence: CDR1 SGHVS, CDR2 FQNEAQ. V lost 5 bases, J lost 2 bases, and 13 bases lay in between. The CDR3 totals 14 residues. Written as DNA, the CDR3 is TGTGCCAGCAGCCTCGACGGGGAGGCCTACGAGCAGTACTTC. Protein product: CASSLDGEAYEQYF.

This clone was counted only a few times. The chain couples TRBV5-4 to TRBJ2-3, with 8 bases that match TRBD1. Germline V gives CDR1 SGHNT, CDR2 YYREEE (reference sequence). The V segment lost 5 bases and the J segment 1 base; nucleotides outside the gene matches: 3. The CDR3 is 14 residues long. The CDR3 coding sequence is TGTGCCAGCAGTGCAGGGGGCCGCACAGATACGCAGTATTTT. This sequence encodes CASSAGGRTDTQYF.

V usage is TRBV6-5 and J usage is TRBJ1-5; D remains unclear. Trimming stripped 11 bases from V and 0 bases from J, with 11 bases between. This CDR3 comprises 13 residues. Germline lookup yields CDR1 MNHEY and CDR2 SVGAGI. The CDR3 loop is CAARGYSNQPQHF. As DNA, the CDR3 is TGTGCCGCGAGAGGTTATAGCAATCAGCCCCAGCATTTT.

This clone was detected ten times or more. The V gene is TRBV7-2, the J gene TRBJ2-5; perhaps TRBD2 as D (5 bases). V was shortened by 5 bases and J by 2 bases, with 15 bases between the two germline ends. The CDR3 runs 15 residues. Germline loops: CDR1 SGHTA, CDR2 FQGNSA. The CDR3 reads CASSQGPQRQETQYF. The CDR3 nucleotides read TGTGCCAGCAGCCAAGGCCCCCAGCGGCAAGAGACCCAGTACTTC.

The chain has TRBV5-1 and TRBJ2-2, with D possibly matching TRBD1 (5 bases). The CDR3 length is 14 residues. Per germline, CDR1 SGHRS and CDR2 YFSETQ. V was cut by 3 bases and J by 6 bases, with 12 bases left in between. CDR3 in amino acids: CASSWQGDSGELFF. CDR3 nucleotides: TGCGCCAGCAGCTGGCAGGGTGATTCCGGGGAGCTGTTTTTT.

The chain has TRBV7-9 and TRBJ2-7, with TRBD1 identical over 7 bases. The CDR3 totals 11 residues. The V gene end was trimmed by 5 bases and the J gene end by 7 bases; junction bases not matched to a gene: 2. Germline CDR1 is SEHNR and CDR2 is FQNEAQ (reference sequence). The CDR3 region is CASSEGAEQYF. The CDR3 DNA reads as TGTGCCAGCAGCGAGGGGGCAGAGCAGTACTTC. Complete variable domain (other parts from reference TRBV7-9 and TRBJ2-7): DTGVSQNPRHKITKRGQNVTFRCDPISEHNRLYWYRQTLGQGPEFLTYFQNEAQLEKSRLLSDRFSAERPKGSFSTLEIQRTEQGDSAMYLCASSEGAEQYFGPGTRLTVT.